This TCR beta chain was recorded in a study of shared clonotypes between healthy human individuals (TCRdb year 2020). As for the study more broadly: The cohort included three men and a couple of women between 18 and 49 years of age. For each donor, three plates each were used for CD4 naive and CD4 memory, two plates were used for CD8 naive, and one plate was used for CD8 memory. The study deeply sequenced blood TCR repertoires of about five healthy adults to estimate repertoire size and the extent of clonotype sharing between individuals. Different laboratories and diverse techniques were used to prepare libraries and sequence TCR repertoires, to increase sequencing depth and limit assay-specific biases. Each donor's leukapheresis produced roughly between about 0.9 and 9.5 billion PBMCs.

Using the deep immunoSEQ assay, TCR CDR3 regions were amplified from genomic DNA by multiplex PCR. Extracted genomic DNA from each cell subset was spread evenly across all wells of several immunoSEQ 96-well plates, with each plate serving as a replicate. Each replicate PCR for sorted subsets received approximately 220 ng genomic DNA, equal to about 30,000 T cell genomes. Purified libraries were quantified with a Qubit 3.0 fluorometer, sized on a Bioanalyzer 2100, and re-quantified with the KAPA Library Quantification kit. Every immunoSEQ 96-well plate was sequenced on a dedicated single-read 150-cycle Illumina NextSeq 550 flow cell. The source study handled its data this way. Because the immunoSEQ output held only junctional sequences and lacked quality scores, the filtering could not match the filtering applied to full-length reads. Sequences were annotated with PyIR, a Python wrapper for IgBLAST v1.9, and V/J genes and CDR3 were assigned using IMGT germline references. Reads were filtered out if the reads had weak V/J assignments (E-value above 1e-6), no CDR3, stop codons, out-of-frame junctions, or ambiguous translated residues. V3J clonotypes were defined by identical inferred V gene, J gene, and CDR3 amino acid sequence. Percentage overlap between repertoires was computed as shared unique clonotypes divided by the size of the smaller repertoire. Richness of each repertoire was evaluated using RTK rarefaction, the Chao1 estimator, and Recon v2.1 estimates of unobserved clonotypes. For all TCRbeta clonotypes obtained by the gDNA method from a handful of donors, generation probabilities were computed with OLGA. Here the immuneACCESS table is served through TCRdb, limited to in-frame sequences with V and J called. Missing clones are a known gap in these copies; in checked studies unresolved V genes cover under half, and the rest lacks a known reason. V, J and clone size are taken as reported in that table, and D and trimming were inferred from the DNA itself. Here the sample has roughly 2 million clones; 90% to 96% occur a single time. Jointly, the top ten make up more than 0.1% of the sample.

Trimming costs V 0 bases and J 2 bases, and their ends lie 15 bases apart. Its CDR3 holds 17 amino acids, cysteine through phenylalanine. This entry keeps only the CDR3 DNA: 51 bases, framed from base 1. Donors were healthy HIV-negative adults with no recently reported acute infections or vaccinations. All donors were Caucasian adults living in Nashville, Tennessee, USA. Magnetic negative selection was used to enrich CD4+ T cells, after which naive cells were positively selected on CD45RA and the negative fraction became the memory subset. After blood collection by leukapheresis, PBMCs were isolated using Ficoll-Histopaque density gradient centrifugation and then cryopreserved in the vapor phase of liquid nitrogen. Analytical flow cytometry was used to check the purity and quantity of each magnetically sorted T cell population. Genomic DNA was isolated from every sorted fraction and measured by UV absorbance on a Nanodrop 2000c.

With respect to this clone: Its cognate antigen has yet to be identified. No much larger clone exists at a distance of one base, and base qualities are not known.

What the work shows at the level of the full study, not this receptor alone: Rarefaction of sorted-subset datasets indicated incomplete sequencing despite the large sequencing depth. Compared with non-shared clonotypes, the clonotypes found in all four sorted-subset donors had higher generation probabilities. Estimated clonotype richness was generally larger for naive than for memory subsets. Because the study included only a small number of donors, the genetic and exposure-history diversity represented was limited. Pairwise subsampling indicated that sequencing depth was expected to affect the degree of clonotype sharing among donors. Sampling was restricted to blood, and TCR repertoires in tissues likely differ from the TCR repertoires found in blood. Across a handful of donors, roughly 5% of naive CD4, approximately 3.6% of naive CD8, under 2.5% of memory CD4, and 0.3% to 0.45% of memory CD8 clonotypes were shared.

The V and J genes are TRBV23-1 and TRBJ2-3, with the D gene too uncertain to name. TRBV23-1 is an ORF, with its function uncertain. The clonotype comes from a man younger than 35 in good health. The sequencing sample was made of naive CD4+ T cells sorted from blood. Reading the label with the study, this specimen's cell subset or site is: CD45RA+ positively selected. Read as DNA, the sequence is TGCGCCAGCAGTCAATCTAGTCGTTTAAGGACCACAGATACGCAGTATTTT. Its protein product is CASSQSSRLRTTDTQYF.